The clone carrying this T cell receptor beta chain was counted ten times or more. Its antigen is unknown. The data stem from a study of T cells in Graves' hyperthyroidism and ophthalmopathy. Study observations and caveats: Most thyroid clonotypes expanded above 0.001 were also detected in blood. Stable hyperthyroidism was told apart from ophthalmopathy by a model built on 13 V-J features.

The V end lost 5 bases, the J end lost 7 bases, and 8 bases lay between the germline ends. Germline values: CDR1 MGHRA, CDR2 YSYEKL. The CDR3 is made up of 12 amino acids. RNA transcripts gave rise to amplified TCR beta CDR3 regions. RT-PCR in the first round (using the HTBI primer set) targeted the TCR CDR3. TCRdb analysed the multiplex PCR reads with MiXCR anew, one entry per CDR3 protein. The sample lists a few hundred thousand distinct CDR3 sequences; around 46% were seen once. Stability of Graves' hyperthyroidism was defined as absent ophthalmopathy progression within 18 months. This rearrangement joins TRBV4-1 to TRBJ2-2; D might be TRBD2 (6 bases). This TCR was sampled from a woman between 18 and 29 years old with Graves' hyperthyroidism. Sequencing input: peripheral blood or thyroid tissue (not recorded which). Here the CDR3 DNA reads TGCGCCAGCAGCTTGGAGGGCGGGGAGCTGTTTTTT. Translating gives CASSLEGGELFF.